These T cell receptor beta chains were read from a single sample in a study of graft-versus-host responses after intestinal transplantation. Using immunoSEQ multiplex PCR, the repertoire was profiled, and TCRdb retains in-frame clones only, with some absent. The sample includes 75,000 to 100,000 clones, 75% to 90% of them seen just once. For these TCRs, the target antigens are not known. This specimen was unstimulated CD8+ T cells sorted from spleen or lymph node cells, taken before intestinal transplant. The receptor set was obtained from a human donor who received an intestinal transplant. CDR3s include the opening cysteine and the closing phenylalanine or tryptophan. A D gene is named only where the DNA matches it firmly. Size tells how often a clone was seen (once, few, many) or the class of an expanded clone, and some rows leave it out.

v_call,clone_size,d_call,j_call,cdr3_aa,cdr3_nt
TRBV10-2,NA,NA,TRBJ2-7,CASSEGTGRFYEQYF,TGCGCCAGCAGTGAAGGAACAGGGCGCTTCTACGAGCAGTACTTC
TRBV4-1,NA,NA,TRBJ2-3,CASSRRLFPGADTQYF,TGCGCCAGCAGCCGACGACTCTTCCCGGGGGCAGATACGCAGTATTTT
TRBV12-1,NA,NA,TRBJ2-7,CASSSGLAAPYEQYF,TGTGCCAGCAGCTCGGGACTAGCGGCCCCCTACGAGCAGTACTTC
TRBV11-3,NA,TRBD1,TRBJ1-2,CASSFGQGGVGGYTF,TGTGCCAGCAGCTTCGGACAGGGAGGTGTTGGGGGCTACACCTTC
TRBV28,NA,TRBD2,TRBJ2-1,CASSFPGTSGNEQFF,TGTGCCAGCAGTTTTCCAGGGACTAGCGGCAATGAGCAGTTCTTC
TRBV7-3,NA,TRBD1,TRBJ2-1,CASSLDSGTGRWNEQFF,TGTGCCAGCAGCTTAGATTCCGGGACAGGGAGGTGGAATGAGCAGTTCTTC
TRBV6-5,NA,NA,TRBJ1-6,CASSYDALGRSLHF,TGTGCCAGCAGTTACGATGCCCTTGGGCGGTCCCTCCACTTT
TRBV7-2,NA,NA,TRBJ1-2,CASSWVGTPRTYGYTF,TGTGCCAGCAGCTGGGTAGGGACACCGAGGACCTATGGCTACACCTTC
TRBV4-2,NA,NA,TRBJ2-7,CASSPGIDRIYYEQYF,TGTGCCAGCAGCCCCGGAATCGACAGGATTTACTACGAGCAGTACTTC
TRBV4-1,NA,NA,TRBJ2-7,CASSQEATYEQYF,TGCGCCAGCAGCCAAGAAGCGACCTACGAGCAGTACTTC
TRBV7-8,NA,NA,TRBJ1-6,CASSLEQGGGVRSPLHF,TGTGCCAGCAGCTTAGAACAGGGCGGGGGAGTTCGTTCACCCCTCCACTTT
TRBV19,NA,TRBD2,TRBJ2-1,CASSPLRDYYNEEQFF,TGTGCCAGTAGTCCTTTACGGGACTACTACAATGAGGAGCAGTTCTTC
TRBV9,NA,NA,TRBJ2-7,CASSVDNSYEQYF,TGTGCCAGCAGCGTGGACAATTCCTACGAGCAGTACTTC
TRBV10-3,NA,TRBD2,TRBJ2-5,CAISEAGGGETQYF,TGTGCCATCAGTGAAGCGGGAGGTGGGGAGACCCAGTACTTC
TRBV7-9,NA,NA,TRBJ2-7,CASSLWGLDYEQYF,TGTGCCAGCAGCTTATGGGGCTTAGACTACGAGCAGTACTTC
TRBV5-1,NA,NA,TRBJ2-7,CASSLLTSSDEQYF,TGCGCCAGCAGCTTGCTGACTAGTTCTGACGAGCAGTACTTC
TRBV30,NA,NA,TRBJ2-3,CAWSTEPPTDTQYF,TGTGCCTGGTCGACAGAGCCCCCAACAGATACGCAGTATTTT
TRBV19,NA,NA,TRBJ1-6,CASSSDGYNSPLHF,TGTGCCAGTAGTTCTGACGGCTATAATTCACCCCTCCACTTT
TRBV10-3,NA,TRBD2,TRBJ2-3,CAISELLTSGRDTQYF,TGTGCCATCAGTGAGCTCCTGACTAGCGGGAGAGATACGCAGTATTTT
TRBV7-2,many,NA,TRBJ2-7,CASSPPFGPTYEQYF,TGTGCCAGCAGCCCCCCGTTTGGGCCAACCTACGAGCAGTACTTC
TRBV5-1,NA,NA,TRBJ2-6,CASSLGRGQGANVLTF,TGCGCCAGCAGCTTGGGGCGGGGGCAAGGGGCCAACGTCCTGACTTTC
TRBV2,once,NA,TRBJ2-7,CASSEGGPSYEQYF,TGTGCCAGCAGTGAGGGGGGTCCTTCCTACGAGCAGTACTTC
TRBV5-6,NA,NA,TRBJ2-3,CASSLWASGTDTQYF,TGTGCCAGCAGCTTGTGGGCGTCTGGCACAGATACGCAGTATTTT
TRBV7-2,NA,NA,TRBJ2-1,CASSLLRAYNEQFF,TGTGCCAGCAGCTTACTGCGCGCCTACAATGAGCAGTTCTTC
TRBV5-1,NA,NA,TRBJ2-7,CASSSEGEGANYEQYF,TGCGCCAGCAGTTCCGAAGGGGAGGGGGCAAACTACGAGCAGTACTTC
TRBV15,NA,NA,TRBJ2-1,CATSRERSYNEQFF,TGTGCCACCAGCAGAGAGAGAAGTTACAATGAGCAGTTCTTC
TRBV15,NA,TRBD2,TRBJ2-3,CATSTRVAGDTDTQYF,TGTGCCACCAGCACCCGGGTAGCGGGAGATACAGATACGCAGTATTTT
TRBV6-5,NA,NA,TRBJ1-4,CASSLGGGTNEKLFF,TGTGCCAGCAGCCTTGGGGGCGGAACTAATGAAAAACTGTTTTTT
TRBV7-9,few,NA,TRBJ1-5,CASSLARGQPQHF,TGTGCCAGCAGCTTAGCTAGGGGTCAGCCCCAGCATTTT
TRBV7-3,NA,TRBD1,TRBJ1-5,CASSLTGQGPRHYSNQPQHF,TGTGCCAGCAGCTTAACGGGACAGGGCCCCCGCCACTATAGCAATCAGCCCCAGCATTTT
TRBV4-1,NA,NA,TRBJ2-7,CASSQGYDESYEQYF,TGCGCCAGCAGCCAAGGCTATGACGAATCCTACGAGCAGTACTTC
TRBV5-1,NA,TRBD2,TRBJ2-7,CASSLGQGGYEQYF,TGCGCCAGCAGTTTGGGGCAGGGAGGGTACGAGCAGTACTTC
TRBV10-3,NA,TRBD1,TRBJ1-5,CAISGPGQGQIYSNQPQHF,TGTGCCATCAGTGGGCCGGGACAGGGCCAAATATATAGCAATCAGCCCCAGCATTTT
TRBV10-3,NA,NA,TRBJ1-4,CAISGSLAGEKLFF,TGTGCCATCAGTGGCTCCCTGGCGGGTGAAAAACTGTTTTTT
TRBV27,few,NA,TRBJ1-2,CASSLSMGGYGYTF,TGTGCCAGCAGTTTATCAATGGGGGGGTATGGCTACACCTTC
TRBV4-1,once,TRBD2,TRBJ2-3,CASSQASGGADTQYF,TGCGCCAGCAGCCAAGCGAGCGGGGGGGCTGATACGCAGTATTTT
TRBV4-1,NA,NA,TRBJ2-5,CASSQLVRNQETQYF,TGCGCCAGCAGCCAATTGGTCAGGAACCAAGAGACCCAGTACTTC
TRBV7-9,NA,NA,TRBJ2-5,CASSPSGDQETQYF,TGTGCCAGCAGCCCGTCGGGGGACCAAGAGACCCAGTACTTC
TRBV10-2,few,NA,TRBJ1-4,CASSESAGGNEKLFF,TGCGCCAGCAGTGAGTCTGCGGGGGGGAATGAAAAACTGTTTTTT
TRBV7-3,NA,TRBD1,TRBJ2-1,CASSSTGAYNEQFF,TGTGCCAGCAGCTCAACAGGGGCCTACAATGAGCAGTTCTTC
TRBV7-9,NA,NA,TRBJ2-2,CASSLSGANPGELFF,TGTGCCAGCAGCTTATCCGGGGCTAACCCCGGGGAGCTGTTTTTT
TRBV10-3,NA,NA,TRBJ1-6,CAISGERSYNSPLHF,TGTGCCATCAGTGGGGAGCGCTCCTATAATTCACCCCTCCACTTT
TRBV7-3,NA,NA,TRBJ2-3,CASSLSSQGDTQYF,TGTGCCAGCAGCTTAAGTAGCCAGGGAGATACGCAGTATTTT
TRBV4-1,NA,NA,TRBJ1-5,CASGKIGAGSQPQHF,TGCGCCAGCGGGAAAATCGGGGCGGGGAGTCAGCCCCAGCATTTT
TRBV5-1,NA,TRBD2,TRBJ2-1,CASRLAGGNNEQFF,TGCGCCAGCCGGCTAGCGGGAGGGAACAATGAGCAGTTCTTC
TRBV6-1,NA,NA,TRBJ1-2,CASSELGDGYTF,TGTGCCAGCAGTGAATTAGGGGATGGCTACACCTTC
TRBV4-1,NA,TRBD2,TRBJ2-3,CASRILAGDDTQYF,TGCGCCAGCAGGATACTAGCGGGAGATGATACGCAGTATTTT
TRBV27,NA,TRBD2,TRBJ2-1,CASSFRGLAYNEQFF,TGTGCCAGCAGTTTTAGGGGACTAGCCTACAATGAGCAGTTCTTC
TRBV4-1,NA,NA,TRBJ2-7,CASSYSFLGEQYF,TGCGCCAGCAGCTACTCGTTCTTGGGGGAGCAGTACTTC
TRBV4-1,NA,TRBD2,TRBJ2-3,CASSQAGEITDTQYF,TGCGCCAGCAGTCAGGCGGGGGAGATCACAGATACGCAGTATTTT
TRBV15,NA,NA,TRBJ1-1,CATSRVEGQGTEAFF,TGTGCCACCAGCAGAGTTGAGGGCCAAGGAACTGAAGCTTTCTTT
TRBV9,NA,NA,TRBJ2-2,CASSVEPGPGELFF,TGTGCCAGCAGCGTAGAGCCGGGGCCCGGGGAGCTGTTTTTT
TRBV28,NA,NA,TRBJ2-1,CASTPGQLWSNEQFF,TGTGCCAGCACCCCAGGACAGCTATGGAGCAATGAGCAGTTCTTC
TRBV19,NA,NA,TRBJ2-7,CASSIGGSQYEQYF,TGTGCCAGTAGTATAGGAGGCAGCCAATACGAGCAGTACTTC
TRBV9,NA,NA,TRBJ1-5,CAGSVEQNQPQHF,TGTGCCGGCAGCGTAGAACAGAATCAGCCCCAGCATTTT
TRBV29-1,NA,NA,TRBJ2-1,CSVVTANEQFF,TGCAGCGTTGTGACAGCCAATGAGCAGTTCTTC
TRBV6-5,NA,TRBD1,TRBJ2-5,CASSYGGQQETQYF,TGTGCCAGCAGTTACGGGGGACAGCAAGAGACCCAGTACTTC
TRBV13,NA,NA,TRBJ2-3,CASSTLGGTSTDTQYF,TGTGCCAGCAGCACCTTAGGGGGGACTAGCACAGATACGCAGTATTTT